This TCR beta chain was recorded in a study of cytomegalovirus exposure and HLA in healthy donors. Overall study findings and caveats: Rare TCR sequences predominated, though certain public TCRs were found in many donors.

The CDR3 covers 16 residues. Trimming at V came to 0 bases and at J to 2 bases, leaving 3 bases not matched to a gene. Per the germline V gene, CDR1 is LGHNA and CDR2 is YNFKEQ. On this clone itself: Antigen unknown.

Primers for the PCR totalled 60 Vbeta and 13 Jbeta. Here immunoSEQ multiplex PCR was the method, and the copy in TCRdb shows in-frame clones only, minus some. Among about 170,000 clones listed, about 88% were seen once. V gene TRBV4-2 combines with J gene TRBJ1-5, with TRBD1 matching over 8 bases. The source material was PBMCs. The clonotype comes from a man younger than 35 in good health and CMV-seropositive. The CDR3 DNA reads as TGTGCCAGCAGCCAAGACGGGACAGGCGGCAATCAGCCCCAGCATTTT. As protein: CASSQDGTGGNQPQHF.